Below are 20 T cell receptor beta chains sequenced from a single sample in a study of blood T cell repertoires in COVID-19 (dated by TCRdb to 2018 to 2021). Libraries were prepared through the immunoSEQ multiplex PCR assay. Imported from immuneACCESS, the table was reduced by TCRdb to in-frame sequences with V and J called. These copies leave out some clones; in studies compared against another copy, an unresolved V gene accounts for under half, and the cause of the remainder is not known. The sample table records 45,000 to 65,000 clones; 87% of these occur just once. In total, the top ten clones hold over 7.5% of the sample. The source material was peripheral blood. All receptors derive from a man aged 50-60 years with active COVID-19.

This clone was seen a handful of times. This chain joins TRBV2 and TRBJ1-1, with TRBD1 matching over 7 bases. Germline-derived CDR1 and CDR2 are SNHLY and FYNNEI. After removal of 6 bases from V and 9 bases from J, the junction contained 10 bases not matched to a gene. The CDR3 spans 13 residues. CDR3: CASSTDRESQAFF. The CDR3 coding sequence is TGTGCCAGCAGCACAGACAGGGAGAGTCAAGCTTTCTTT.

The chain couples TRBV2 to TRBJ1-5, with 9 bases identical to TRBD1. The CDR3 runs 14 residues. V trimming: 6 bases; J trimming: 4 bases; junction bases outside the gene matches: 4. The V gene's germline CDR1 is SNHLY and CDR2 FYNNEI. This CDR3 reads CASSRDRANQPQHF. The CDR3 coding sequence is TGTGCCAGCAGCCGGGACAGGGCAAATCAGCCCCAGCATTTT.

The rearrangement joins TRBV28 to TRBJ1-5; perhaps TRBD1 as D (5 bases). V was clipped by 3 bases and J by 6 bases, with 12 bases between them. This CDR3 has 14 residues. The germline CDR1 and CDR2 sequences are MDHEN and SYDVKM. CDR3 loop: CASSFAGLGQPQHF. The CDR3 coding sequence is TGTGCCAGCAGTTTCGCAGGGCTTGGTCAGCCCCAGCATTTT.

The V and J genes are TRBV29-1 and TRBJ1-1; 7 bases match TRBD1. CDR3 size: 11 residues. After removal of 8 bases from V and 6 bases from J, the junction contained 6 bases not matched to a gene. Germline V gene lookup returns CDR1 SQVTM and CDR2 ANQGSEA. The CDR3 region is CSTRTGSEAFF. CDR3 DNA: TGCAGCACAAGGACAGGTTCTGAAGCTTTCTTT.

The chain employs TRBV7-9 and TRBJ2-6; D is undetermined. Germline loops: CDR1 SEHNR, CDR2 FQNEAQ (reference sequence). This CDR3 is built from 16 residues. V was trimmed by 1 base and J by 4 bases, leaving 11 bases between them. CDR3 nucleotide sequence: TGTGCCAGCAGCTTAGGGGCAGGCTCCGGGGCCAACGTCCTGACTTTC. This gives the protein CASSLGAGSGANVLTF.

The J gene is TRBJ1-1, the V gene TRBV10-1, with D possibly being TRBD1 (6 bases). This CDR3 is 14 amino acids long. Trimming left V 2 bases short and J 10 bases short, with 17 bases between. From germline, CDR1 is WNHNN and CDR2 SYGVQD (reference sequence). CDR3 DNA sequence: TGCGCCAGCAGTGAGGGTAACAGGGTCCCGGCAGCTTTCTTT. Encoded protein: CASSEGNRVPAAFF.

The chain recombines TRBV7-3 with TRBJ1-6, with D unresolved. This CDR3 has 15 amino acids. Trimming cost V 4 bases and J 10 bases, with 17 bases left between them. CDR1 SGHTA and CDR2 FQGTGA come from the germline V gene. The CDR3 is CASSSHEVEESPLHF. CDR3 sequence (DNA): TGTGCCAGCAGCTCCCACGAGGTTGAGGAATCACCCCTCCACTTT.

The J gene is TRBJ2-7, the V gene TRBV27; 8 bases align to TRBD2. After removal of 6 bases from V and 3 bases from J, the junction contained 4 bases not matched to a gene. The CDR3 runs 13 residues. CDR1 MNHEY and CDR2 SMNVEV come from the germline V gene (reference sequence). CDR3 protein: CASRTGGGYEQYF. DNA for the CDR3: TGTGCCAGCAGGACGGGAGGGGGCTACGAGCAGTACTTC.

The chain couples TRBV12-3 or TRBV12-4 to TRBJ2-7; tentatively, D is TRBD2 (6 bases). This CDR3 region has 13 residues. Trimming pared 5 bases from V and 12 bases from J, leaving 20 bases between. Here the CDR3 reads CASSQGEARGAYF. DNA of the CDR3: TGTGCCAGCAGTCAAGGGGAGGCGAGAGGGGCGTACTTC.

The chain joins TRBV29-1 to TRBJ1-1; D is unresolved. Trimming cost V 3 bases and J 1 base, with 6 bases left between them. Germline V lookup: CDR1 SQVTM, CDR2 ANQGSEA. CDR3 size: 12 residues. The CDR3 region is CSVDRRNTEAFF. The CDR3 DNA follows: TGCAGCGTTGACCGGAGGAACACTGAAGCTTTCTTT.

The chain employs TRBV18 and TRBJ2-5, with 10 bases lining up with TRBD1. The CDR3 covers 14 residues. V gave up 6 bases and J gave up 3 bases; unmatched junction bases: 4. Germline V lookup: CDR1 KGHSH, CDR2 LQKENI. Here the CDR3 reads CASSLTGGKETQYF. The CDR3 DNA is TGTGCCAGCTCCCTGACAGGGGGCAAAGAGACCCAGTACTTC. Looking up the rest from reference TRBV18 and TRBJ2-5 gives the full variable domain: NAGVMQNPRHLVRRRGQEARLRCSPMKGHSHVYWYRQLPEEGLKFMVYLQKENIIDESGMPKERFSAEFPKEGPSILRIQQVVRGDSAAYFCASSLTGGKETQYFGPGTRLLVL.

The CDR3 DNA reads TGTGCCAGCAGGGAGCGGGGCGGTCGGTTCTTC. This gives the protein CASRERGGRFF. The genes are TRBV12-3 or TRBV12-4 and TRBJ2-1; the match to TRBD2 covers 7 bases. V dropped 6 bases and J dropped 15; count of bases not matched to a gene: 8. This CDR3 is built from 11 residues.

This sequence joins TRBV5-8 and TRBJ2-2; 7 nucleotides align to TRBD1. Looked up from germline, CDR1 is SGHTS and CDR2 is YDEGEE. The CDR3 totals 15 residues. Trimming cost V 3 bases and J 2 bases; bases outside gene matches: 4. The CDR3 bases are TGTGCCAGCAGCTCCGGGACAGTAAACACCGGGGAGCTGTTTTTT. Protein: CASSSGTVNTGELFF.

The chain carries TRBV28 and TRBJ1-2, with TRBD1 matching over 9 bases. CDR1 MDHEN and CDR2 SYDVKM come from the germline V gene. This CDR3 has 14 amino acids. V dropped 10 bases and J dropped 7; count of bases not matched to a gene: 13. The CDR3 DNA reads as TGTGCCATCGTACCTCCGGACAGGGGCCGTGGCTACACCTTC. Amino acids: CAIVPPDRGRGYTF.

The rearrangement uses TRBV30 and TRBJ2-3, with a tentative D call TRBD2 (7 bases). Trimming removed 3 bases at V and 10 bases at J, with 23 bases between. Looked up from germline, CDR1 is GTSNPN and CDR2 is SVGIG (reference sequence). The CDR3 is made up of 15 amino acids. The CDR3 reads CAWSQHYGRGLAQYF. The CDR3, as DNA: TGTGCCTGGAGCCAGCACTACGGGCGGGGGCTCGCGCAGTATTTT.

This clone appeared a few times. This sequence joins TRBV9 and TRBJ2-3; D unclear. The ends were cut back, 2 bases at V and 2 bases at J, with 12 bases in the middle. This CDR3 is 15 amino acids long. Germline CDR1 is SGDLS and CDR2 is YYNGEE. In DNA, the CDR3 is TGTGCCAGCAGCGTTACGGAAAGCGTCACAGATACGCAGTATTTT. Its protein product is CASSVTESVTDTQYF.

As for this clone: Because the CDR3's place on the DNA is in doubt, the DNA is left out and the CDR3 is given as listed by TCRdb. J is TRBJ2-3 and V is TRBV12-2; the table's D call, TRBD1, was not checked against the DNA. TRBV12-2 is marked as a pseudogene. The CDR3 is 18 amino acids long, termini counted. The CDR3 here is CASRLVGRGNASTDTQYF.

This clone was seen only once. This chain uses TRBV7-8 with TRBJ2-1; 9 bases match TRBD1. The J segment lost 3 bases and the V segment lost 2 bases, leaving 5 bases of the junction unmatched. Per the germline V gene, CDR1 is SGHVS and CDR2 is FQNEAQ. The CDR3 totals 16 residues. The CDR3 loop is CASSLPDRGIYNEQFF. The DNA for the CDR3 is TGTGCCAGCAGCTTACCGGACAGGGGTATCTACAATGAGCAGTTCTTC.

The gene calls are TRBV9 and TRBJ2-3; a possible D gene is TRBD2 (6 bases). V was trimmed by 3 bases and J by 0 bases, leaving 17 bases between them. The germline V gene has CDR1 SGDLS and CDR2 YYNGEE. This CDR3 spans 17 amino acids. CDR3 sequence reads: CASSAQDSGSSTDTQYF. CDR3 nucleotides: TGTGCCAGCAGCGCCCAGGATAGCGGATCTAGCACAGATACGCAGTATTTT.

The CDR3 region has the DNA TGTGCCAGCAGCGTTGACAGTAGGAACACCGGGGAGCTGTTTTTT. This translates into CASSVDSRNTGELFF. The rearrangement links TRBV7-2 to TRBJ2-2, with D possibly being TRBD1 (5 bases). V shed 5 bases and J shed 1 base, with 11 bases lying between them. In germline, CDR1 is SGHTA, CDR2 FQGNSA. This CDR3 spans 15 amino acids.